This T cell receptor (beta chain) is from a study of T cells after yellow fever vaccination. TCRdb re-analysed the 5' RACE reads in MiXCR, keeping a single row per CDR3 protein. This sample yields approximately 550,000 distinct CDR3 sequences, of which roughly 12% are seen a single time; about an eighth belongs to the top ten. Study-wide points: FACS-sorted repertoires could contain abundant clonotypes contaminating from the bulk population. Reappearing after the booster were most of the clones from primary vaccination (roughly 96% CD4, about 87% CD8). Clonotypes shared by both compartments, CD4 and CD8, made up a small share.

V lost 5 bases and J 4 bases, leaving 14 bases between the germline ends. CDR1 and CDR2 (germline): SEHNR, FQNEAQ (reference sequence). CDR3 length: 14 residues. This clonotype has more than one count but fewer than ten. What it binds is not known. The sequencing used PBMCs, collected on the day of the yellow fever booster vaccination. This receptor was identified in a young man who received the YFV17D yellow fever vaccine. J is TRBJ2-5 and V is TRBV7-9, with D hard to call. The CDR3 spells CASSGNRDSETQYF. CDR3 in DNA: TGTGCCAGCAGCGGCAACAGAGACTCAGAGACCCAGTACTTC.